A selection of T cell receptor beta chains follows, all from one sample in a study of blood T cell repertoires in COVID-19. Some clones are missing from TCRdb's copy, which holds only in-frame ones; the method was immunoSEQ multiplex PCR. The sample contains about 30,000 clones, around 90% of which appear only once. Sequencing was done on a sample of peripheral blood. These receptors originate from a human donor in a cohort sampled during active COVID-19. Both conserved end residues are part of each CDR3. D genes are given only for firm matches. Clone size appears in some rows only: once, few, many, or a class for an expanded clone.

>.|.|TRBJ1-5|TRBV6-2/TRBV6-3
CASSYLPGHQLLSNQPQHF
TGTGCCAGCAGTTATCTTCCGGGACATCAACTCCTTAGCAATCAGCCCCAGCATTTT
>.|once|TRBJ1-1|TRBV7-9
CASSHPDRNTEAFF
TGTGCCAGCAGCCACCCTGACAGGAACACTGAAGCTTTCTTT
>TRBD2|few|TRBJ2-1|TRBV7-6
CASSWDYRGEQFF
TGTGCCAGCAGCTGGGACTATCGGGGTGAGCAGTTCTTC
>TRBD2|.|TRBJ2-7|TRBV6-5
CASSSAGGVNEQYF
TGTGCCAGCAGCTCGGCCGGGGGGGTAAACGAGCAGTACTTC
>.|.|TRBJ1-5|TRBV2
CASTSSSGIGNQPQHF
TGTGCCAGCACCTCAAGTTCAGGGATTGGCAATCAGCCCCAGCATTTT
>.|.|TRBJ2-7|TRBV3-1/TRBV3-2
CASSQASGTTYEQYF
TGTGCCAGCAGCCAAGCTTCCGGGACAACCTACGAGCAGTACTTC
>.|.|TRBJ2-6|TRBV19
CASSIGQAGANVLTF
TGTGCCAGTAGTATAGGGCAAGCTGGGGCCAACGTCCTGACTTTC
>.|.|TRBJ1-3|TRBV29-1
CSVAASVGNTIYF
TGCAGCGTTGCCGCCAGCGTGGGAAACACCATATATTTT
>.|.|TRBJ2-1|TRBV12-3/TRBV12-4
CASSLAPGEQFF
TGTGCCAGCAGTTTAGCCCCAGGTGAGCAGTTCTTC
>.|.|TRBJ2-7|TRBV18
CASSPSGSSYEQYF
TGTGCCAGCTCACCTTCCGGGAGCTCCTACGAGCAGTACTTC
>TRBD2|.|TRBJ2-3|TRBV2
CASSVSGGSDTQYF
TGTGCCAGCAGTGTAAGCGGGGGAAGCGATACGCAGTATTTT
>TRBD2|.|TRBJ2-1|TRBV10-3
CAISEPGRLAGYGSYNEQFF
TGTGCCATCAGTGAGCCGGGAAGACTAGCGGGGTATGGCTCCTACAATGAGCAGTTCTTC
>.|.|TRBJ2-7|TRBV11-1
CASSLSGDSLTYEQYF
TGTGCCAGCAGCTTATCAGGGGATTCCCTTACCTACGAGCAGTACTTC
>TRBD1|.|TRBJ2-7|TRBV9
CASSPRTGSSYEQYF
TGTGCCAGCAGCCCCCGGACAGGGAGCTCCTACGAGCAGTACTTC
>TRBD2|.|TRBJ2-3|TRBV10-2
CASSVGSGGARTDTQYF
TGCGCCAGCAGTGTAGGTAGCGGGGGGGCACGCACAGATACGCAGTATTTT
>.|.|TRBJ2-1|TRBV5-4
CASSLEGSEVNEQFF
TGTGCCAGCAGCCTCGAGGGATCGGAGGTCAATGAGCAGTTCTTC
>TRBD1|.|TRBJ2-5|TRBV6-1
CASSGTPRTGKETQYF
TGTGCCAGCAGTGGCACTCCCCGGACAGGGAAGGAGACCCAGTACTTC
>.|.|TRBJ2-7|TRBV6-4
CASSDVSELYEQYF
TGTGCCAGCAGTGACGTTAGCGAGCTATACGAGCAGTACTTC
>.|.|TRBJ1-2|TRBV10-3
CAISEPRLGGGYTF
TGTGCCATCAGTGAGCCCCGTTTGGGGGGGGGCTACACCTTC
>.|.|TRBJ2-1|TRBV2
CASLASGGGHEQFF
TGTGCCAGCCTTGCTAGCGGAGGGGGGCATGAGCAGTTCTTC
>.|.|TRBJ1-2|TRBV12-3/TRBV12-4
CASTQGSFGYTF
TGTGCCAGCACTCAGGGGAGTTTTGGCTACACCTTC
>.|.|TRBJ1-2|TRBV11-2
CASSLASGTYYGYTF
TGTGCCAGCAGCTTAGCCAGTGGCACCTACTATGGCTACACCTTC
>.|.|TRBJ2-1|TRBV3-1/TRBV3-2
CASSRASTGYEQFF
TGTGCCAGCAGCCGTGCTAGTACGGGATATGAGCAGTTCTTC
>.|.|TRBJ1-3|TRBV18
CASSTAQVPGVTIYF
TGTGCCAGCTCAACGGCCCAAGTCCCAGGGGTCACCATATATTTT
>TRBD1|.|TRBJ1-1|TRBV6-4
CASNTGVRTEAFF
TGTGCCAGCAATACAGGGGTAAGGACTGAAGCTTTCTTT
>.|.|TRBJ2-2|TRBV5-6
CASQLLQGLTGELFF
TGTGCCAGCCAGCTTCTACAGGGTCTGACCGGGGAGCTGTTTTTT
>TRBD2|.|TRBJ2-3|TRBV6-4
CASSEDGREGDTQYF
TGTGCCAGCAGTGAGGACGGGAGGGAAGGAGATACGCAGTATTTT
>TRBD2|.|TRBJ2-7|TRBV3-1/TRBV3-2
CASSQDVLAGYEQYF
TGTGCCAGCAGCCAAGATGTGCTAGCGGGGTACGAGCAGTACTTC
>.|once|TRBJ1-2|TRBV11-2
CASSFSGGNGYTF
TGTGCCAGCAGCTTTAGTGGGGGGAATGGCTACACCTTC
>TRBD2|.|TRBJ2-1|TRBV11-2
CASSETSGGRVDRFF
TGTGCCAGCAGCGAGACTAGCGGGGGGAGAGTCGATCGGTTCTTC
>TRBD2|.|TRBJ2-7|TRBV6-5
CASSYSLAGSSYEQYF
TGTGCCAGCAGTTACTCCCTAGCGGGTAGCTCCTACGAGCAGTACTTC
>TRBD1|.|TRBJ1-3|TRBV9
CASSSMTGVSSGNTIYF
TGTGCCAGCAGCTCTATGACAGGGGTTTCCTCTGGAAACACCATATATTTT
>TRBD2|.|TRBJ2-1|TRBV4-1
CASSQKGLAGYEQFF
TGCGCCAGCAGCCAAAAGGGACTAGCGGGCTATGAGCAGTTCTTC
>.|.|TRBJ2-7|TRBV12-3/TRBV12-4
CASRRQVSYEQYF
TGTGCCAGCAGGAGACAGGTTTCCTACGAGCAGTACTTC
>.|.|TRBJ1-6|TRBV10-1
CASSLLSNSPLHF
TGCGCCAGCAGTCTACTGAGCAATTCACCCCTCCACTTT
>.|.|TRBJ1-2|TRBV29-1
CSVATSESYGYTF
TGCAGCGTTGCAACGTCTGAGAGCTATGGCTACACCTTC
>TRBD1|.|TRBJ2-3|TRBV7-9
CASSLVGTGTDTQYF
TGTGCCAGCAGCTTAGTGGGGACAGGCACAGATACGCAGTATTTT
>.|.|TRBJ1-1|TRBV4-1
CASSQVAVMNTEAFF
TGCGCCAGCAGCCAAGTGGCAGTCATGAACACTGAAGCTTTCTTT
>.|.|TRBJ2-1|TRBV3-1/TRBV3-2
CASSRELDYNEQFF
TGTGCCAGCAGTCGTGAACTAGACTACAATGAGCAGTTCTTC
>TRBD1|once|TRBJ2-1|TRBV19
CASSIEWGDRGQNEQFF
TGTGCCAGTAGTATAGAGTGGGGGGACAGGGGGCAGAATGAGCAGTTCTTC
>.|.|TRBJ1-6|TRBV10-2
CASTLGGESSISPLHF
TGCGCCAGCACTCTCGGCGGGGAATCATCCATTTCACCCCTCCACTTT
>TRBD1|few|TRBJ1-1|TRBV6-5
CASIGQGLNTEAFF
TGTGCCAGCATTGGACAGGGTTTGAACACTGAAGCTTTCTTT
>.|.|TRBJ1-4|TRBV30
CAWSSQGLSATNEKLFF
TGTGCCTGGAGTTCACAGGGCTTGAGTGCAACTAATGAAAAACTGTTTTTT
>.|.|TRBJ1-2|TRBV6-5
CASSYSGADNYGYTF
TGTGCCAGCAGTTACAGCGGGGCTGATAACTATGGCTACACCTTC
>TRBD1|.|TRBJ2-2|TRBV27
CASSLSGTGKTGELFF
TGTGCCAGCAGTTTATCCGGGACAGGGAAGACCGGGGAGCTGTTTTTT
>.|.|TRBJ1-4|TRBV18
CASRADSKTNEKLFF
TGTGCCAGTCGAGCGGACAGTAAAACTAATGAAAAACTGTTTTTT
>.|.|TRBJ2-3|TRBV12-5
CASGLAIADLIDGEYTDTQYF
TGTGCTAGTGGTTTGGCGATCGCCGACCTCATTGACGGGGAATACACAGATACGCAGTATTTT
>.|.|TRBJ2-2|TRBV3-1/TRBV3-2
CASSHYPNTGELFF
TGTGCCAGCAGCCACTACCCGAACACCGGGGAGCTGTTTTTT
>TRBD2|.|TRBJ2-5|TRBV5-1
CASSLTGGTFGAQYF
TGCGCCAGCAGCTTGACCGGGGGGACTTTTGGGGCCCAGTACTTC
>TRBD1|.|TRBJ2-7|TRBV5-1
CASSLDSGTGIYEQYF
TGCGCCAGCAGCCTCGATTCCGGGACAGGGATCTACGAGCAGTACTTC
>TRBD2|.|TRBJ2-7|TRBV12-5
CASGLGLSGRAYEQYF
TGTGCTAGTGGTTTGGGCCTTAGCGGGAGGGCCTACGAGCAGTACTTC
>.|.|TRBJ2-5|TRBV29-1
CSARWGEETQYF
TGCAGCGCCCGCTGGGGGGAAGAGACCCAGTACTTC
>.|few|TRBJ1-5|TRBV2
CASRSLTVNSNQPQHF
TGTGCCAGCAGATCGTTAACAGTAAATAGCAATCAGCCCCAGCATTTT
>.|.|TRBJ2-7|TRBV30
CAWAGDRGSYEQYF
TGTGCCTGGGCGGGAGACAGGGGATCCTACGAGCAGTACTTC
>.|.|TRBJ2-1|TRBV7-3
CASSFGTSGNEQFF
TGTGCCAGCAGCTTCGGGACATCAGGAAATGAGCAGTTCTTC
>TRBD1|.|TRBJ2-1|TRBV27
CASSAQGAYNEQFF
TGTGCCAGCAGCGCACAGGGGGCCTACAATGAGCAGTTCTTC
>TRBD1|.|TRBJ2-5|TRBV5-1
CASSLTGGQETQYF
TGCGCCAGCAGCTTGACAGGGGGCCAAGAGACCCAGTACTTC